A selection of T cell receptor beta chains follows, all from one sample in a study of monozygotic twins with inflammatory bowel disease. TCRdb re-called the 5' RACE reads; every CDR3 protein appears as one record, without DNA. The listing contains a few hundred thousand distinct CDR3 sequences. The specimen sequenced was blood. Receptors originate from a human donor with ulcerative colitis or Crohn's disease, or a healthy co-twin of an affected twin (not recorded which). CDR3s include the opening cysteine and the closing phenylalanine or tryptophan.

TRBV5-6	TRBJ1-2	CASSPGAYQYGYTF
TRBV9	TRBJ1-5	CASSVHGNEPQHF
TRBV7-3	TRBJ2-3	CASSAGPGLGTDTQYF
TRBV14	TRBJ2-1	CASSRLYNEQFF
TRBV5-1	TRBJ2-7	CASSFGQGDEQYF
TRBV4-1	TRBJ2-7	CASSPSGQGFYEQYF
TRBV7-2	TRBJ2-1	CASSPRTGGLGEQFF
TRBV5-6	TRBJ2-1	CASISSAAVYYNEQFF
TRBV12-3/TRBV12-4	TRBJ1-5	CASSLAEGRNNQPQHF
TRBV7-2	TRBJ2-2	CASSRNGGFNTGELFF
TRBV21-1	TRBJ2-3	CASSKVEVLLDRGLPGTDTQYF
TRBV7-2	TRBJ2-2	CASSSRTGRTGELFF
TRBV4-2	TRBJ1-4	CASSRPGTGNEKLFF
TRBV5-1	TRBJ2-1	CASSLDLYNEQFF
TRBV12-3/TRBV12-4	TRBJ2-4	CASTAGTAQYF
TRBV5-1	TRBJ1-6	CASSPLGTGWSPLHF
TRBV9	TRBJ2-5	CASNRAVQETQYF